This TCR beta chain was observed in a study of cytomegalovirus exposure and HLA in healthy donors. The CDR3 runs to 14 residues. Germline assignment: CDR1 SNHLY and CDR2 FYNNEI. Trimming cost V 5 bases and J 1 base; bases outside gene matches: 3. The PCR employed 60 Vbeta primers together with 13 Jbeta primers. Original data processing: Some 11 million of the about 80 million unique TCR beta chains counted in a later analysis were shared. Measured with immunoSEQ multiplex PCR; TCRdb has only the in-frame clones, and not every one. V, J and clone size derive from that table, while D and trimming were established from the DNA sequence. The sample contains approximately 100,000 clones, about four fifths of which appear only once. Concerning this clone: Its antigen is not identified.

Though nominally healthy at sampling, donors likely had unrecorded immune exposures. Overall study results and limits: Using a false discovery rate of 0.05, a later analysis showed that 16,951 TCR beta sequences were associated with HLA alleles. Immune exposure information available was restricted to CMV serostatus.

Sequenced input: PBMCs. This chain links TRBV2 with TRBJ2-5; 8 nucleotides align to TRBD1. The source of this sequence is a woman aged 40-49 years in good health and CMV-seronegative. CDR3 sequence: CASSSDRVQETQYF. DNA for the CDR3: TGTGCCAGCAGTTCGGACAGGGTCCAAGAGACCCAGTACTTC.